These 5 T cell receptor delta chains were all obtained from the same sample, sequenced in a study of gamma-delta T cells after stem cell transplantation. TCRdb repeated clone calling on the RT-PCR reads with CATT. The sample shows 2,500 to 3,500 delta-chain clones, around 1.7% of them seen only once. Sequencing input: gamma-delta T cells. The receptors derive from a human donor. It is not recorded whose cells these are; they may come from a transplant donor.

By sample fraction, this clone is medium-sized. V usage is TRDV2 and J usage is TRDJ1, with TRDD3 matching 12 bases. The CDR3 sequence is 19 residues long. CDR1 is GEAIGNYY and CDR2 is EKD in the germline V gene. The junction had 11 bases not matched to a gene; V was cut back by 0 bases and J by 1 base. This CDR3 is CACDTVALGDTRVTDKLIF. The CDR3, as DNA: TGTGCCTGTGACACCGTAGCCCTGGGGGATACGCGAGTCACCGATAAACTCATCTTT.

Regarding this clone: The translation of this DNA and the TCRdb protein of a much larger clone differ at residue 3, probably owing to a read error; the protein shown here is translated from the DNA. The chain combines TRDV2 with TRDJ1, with TRDD3 matching 11 bases. Germline CDR1 is GEAIGNYY and CDR2 is EKD. The CDR3 length is 19 residues. The CDR3: CARDTVLLGDTQNHDKLIF. In DNA form, the CDR3 reads TGTGCCCGTGACACCGTACTCCTGGGGGATACTCAGAACCACGATAAACTCATCTTT.

This clone was recorded many times. A read error may account for a junction end that differs from germline. This sequence joins TRDV2 and TRDJ1; 8 bases fit TRDD3. CDR3 length equals 17 residues. CDR1 and CDR2 (germline): GEAIGNYY, EKD. Written as DNA, the CDR3 is TGTGCCTGCTACAACCTGGGGGAGGAGTGGGGTCCCGATAAACCCATCTTT. Translated: CACYNLGEEWGPDKPIF.

This clone has only a few counts. The amino acid sequence in TCRdb belongs to a much larger clone and departs from this DNA's translation at residue 9, likely a sequencing read error; the sequence shown is translated from the DNA. The chain has TRDV2 and TRDJ1; 7 positions match TRDD3. The CDR3 totals 18 residues. Germline V gene data show CDR1 as GEAIGNYY and CDR2 as EKD. The junction had 16 bases not matched to a gene; V was cut back by 0 bases and J by 4 bases. CDR3 DNA sequence: TGTGCCTGTGACACCGTTGGGCTGGAGGATACGGTTGTCGATAAACTCATCTTT. Its translation: CACDTVGLEDTVVDKLIF.

This clone has a handful of counts. The chain is built from TRDV1 and TRDJ1; TRDD3 matches at 7 bases. Germline-derived CDR1 and CDR2 are TSWWSYY and QGS. Trimming removed 5 bases from V and 0 bases from J; junction bases left unmatched: 36. The CDR3 contains 25 residues. The CDR3 sequence is CALGTPPFPNYWGGLLGRDTDKLIF. The CDR3 DNA reads as TGTGCTCTTGGGACACCCCCTTTTCCGAACTACTGGGGCGGGTTATTAGGTCGGGACACCGATAAACTCATCTTT.